This TCR beta chain was obtained from a study of OX40 agonist ivuxolimab in advanced cancers. For the wider study: Ivuxolimab was a fully human IgG2 agonistic monoclonal antibody targeting the costimulatory receptor OX40 (CD134). The paper covers the monotherapy dose-escalation part of the phase I ivuxolimab trial, which included N = 52 patients. Partial responses occurred in three dose-escalation patients: two with cutaneous melanoma and one with hepatocellular carcinoma. In the dose-escalation cohort, more than 75% of patients were male, and the mean age was approximately 60 years, with a range of roughly 23 to 85. Among the roughly 52 dose-escalation patients, about 19 had hepatocellular carcinoma, approximately 15 melanoma, 9 renal cell carcinoma and 9 head and neck cancer. Intravenous ivuxolimab was administered to patients every 2 weeks at six dose levels: 0.01, 0.1, 0.3, 1.5, 3 and 10 mg/kg. Peripheral TCRbeta sequencing aimed to test whether ivuxolimab altered TCR sequence diversity and caused clonal T-cell expansion. Prior anti-PD-1, anti-PD-L1 or anti-CTLA-4 therapy was permitted, and checkpoint inhibitors had been received by roughly two fifths of dose-escalation patients. Results and caveats for the whole study, not just this receptor: Low levels of normalized T-cell clonal expansion were also seen in some patients who did not respond. In the 0.1-3.0 mg/kg groups, partial responders had among the lowest normalized peripheral clonal expansion, particularly in CD8+ T cells. The antigen specificity of the clonally expanded peripheral T cells was not determined. At doses of 0.1 to 3.0 mg/kg, clonal expansion of both CD4+ and CD8+ T cells in blood was seen between baseline and week 6. After ivuxolimab, CD8+ T cells had more expanded clones than CD4+ T cells on average.

For sequencing of the TCRbeta CDR3 region, genomic DNA was extracted from the sorted cells. The immunoSEQ Assay was used to sequence the TCRbeta CDR3 regions. As stored in TCRdb, this immuneACCESS dataset retains in-frame rearrangements with V and J assigned. A fraction of the clones does not appear; measured against another copy, unresolved V genes explain less than half of the discrepancy, and the remainder lacks a known reason. The sample has about 64,000 clones on record, approximately 88% of them singletons. The ten largest make up 2.8% of the sample. V is reduced by 0 bases and J by 2 bases, leaving a spacing of 8 bases between them. CDR1 and CDR2 (MNHEY, SVGAGI) derive from the germline V gene. The CDR3 sequence holds 15 residues, the cysteine and phenylalanine included. Only the CDR3 region is kept as DNA, spanning 45 bases read in frame from base 1. As concerns this clone: Its antigen target is currently unknown. There are no base qualities to consult, and no much larger clone falls within one base.

The trial excluded patients who had a history of autoimmune disease or who were on systemic immunosuppression. Peripheral blood for TCR sequencing was collected from all dose cohorts at baseline, on cycle 4 day 1, and on cycle 7 day 1. Samples were obtained from an open-label, multicenter, first-in-human phase I dose-escalation trial of ivuxolimab. The trial enrolled adults with locally advanced or metastatic head and neck squamous cell, hepatocellular, melanoma or renal cell carcinoma. Before TCR sequencing, CD4+ T cells and CD8+ T cells from peripheral blood were sorted into separate populations.

Sequenced here: CD4+ or CD8+ T cells sorted from blood, sampled in a trial of the OX40 agonist ivuxolimab. The source is an adult with an advanced solid tumor such as melanoma, head and neck, liver or kidney cancer. Recombination linked TRBV6-5 to TRBJ1-3; too little of a D gene remains to name it. The base sequence is TGTGCCAGCAGTTACTCGTTGTCGCCTGGAAACACCATATATTTT. It translates to CASSYSLSPGNTIYF.